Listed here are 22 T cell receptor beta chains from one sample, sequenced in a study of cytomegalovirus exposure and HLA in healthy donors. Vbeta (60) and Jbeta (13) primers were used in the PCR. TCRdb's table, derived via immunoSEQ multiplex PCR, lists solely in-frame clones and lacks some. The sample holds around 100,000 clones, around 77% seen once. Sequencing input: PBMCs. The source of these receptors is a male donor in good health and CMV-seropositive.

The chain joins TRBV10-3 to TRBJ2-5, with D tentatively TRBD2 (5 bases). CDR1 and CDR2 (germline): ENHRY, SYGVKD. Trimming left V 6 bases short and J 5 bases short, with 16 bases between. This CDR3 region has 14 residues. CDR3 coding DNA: TGTGCCATCAGGGCCAACGGCGGCGGGGAGACCCAGTACTTC. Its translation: CAIRANGGGETQYF.

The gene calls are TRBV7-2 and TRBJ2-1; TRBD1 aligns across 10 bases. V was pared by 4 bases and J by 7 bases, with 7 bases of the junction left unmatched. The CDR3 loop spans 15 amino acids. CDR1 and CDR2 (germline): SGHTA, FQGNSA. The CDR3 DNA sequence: TGTGCCAGCAGCTCCTACCGGGACAGGGGAAATGAGCAGTTCTTC. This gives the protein CASSSYRDRGNEQFF.

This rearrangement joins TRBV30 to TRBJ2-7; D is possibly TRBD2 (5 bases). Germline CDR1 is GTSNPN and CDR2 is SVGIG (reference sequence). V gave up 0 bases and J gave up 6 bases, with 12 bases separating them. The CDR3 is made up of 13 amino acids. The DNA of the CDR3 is TGTGCCTGGAGTGTAATCCTAGCTGGCGAGCAGTACTTC. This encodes CAWSVILAGEQYF.

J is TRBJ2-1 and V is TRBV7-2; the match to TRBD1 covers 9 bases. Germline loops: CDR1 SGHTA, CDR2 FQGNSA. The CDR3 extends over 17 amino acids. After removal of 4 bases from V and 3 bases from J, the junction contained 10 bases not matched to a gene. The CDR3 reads CASSSLDRGTYYNEQFF. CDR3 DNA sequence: TGTGCCAGCAGCTCTCTGGACAGGGGCACCTACTACAATGAGCAGTTCTTC.

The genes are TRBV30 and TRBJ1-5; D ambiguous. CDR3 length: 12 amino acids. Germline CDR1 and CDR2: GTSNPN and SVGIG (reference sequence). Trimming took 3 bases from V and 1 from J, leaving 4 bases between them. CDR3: CAWSLSNQPQHF. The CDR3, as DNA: TGTGCCTGGAGCCTAAGCAATCAGCCCCAGCATTTT. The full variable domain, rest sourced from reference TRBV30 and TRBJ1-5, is SQTIHQWPATLVQPVGSPLSLECTVEGTSNPNLYWYRQAAGRGLQLLFYSVGIGQISSEVPQNLSASRPQDRQFILSSKKLLLSDSGFYLCAWSLSNQPQHFGDGTRLSIL.

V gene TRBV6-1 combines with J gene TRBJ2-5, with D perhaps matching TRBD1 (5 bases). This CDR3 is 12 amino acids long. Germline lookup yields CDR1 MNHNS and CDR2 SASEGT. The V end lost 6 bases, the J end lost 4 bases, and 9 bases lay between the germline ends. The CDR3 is CASRTGPETQYF. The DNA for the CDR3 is TGTGCCAGCAGAACAGGCCCAGAGACCCAGTACTTC.

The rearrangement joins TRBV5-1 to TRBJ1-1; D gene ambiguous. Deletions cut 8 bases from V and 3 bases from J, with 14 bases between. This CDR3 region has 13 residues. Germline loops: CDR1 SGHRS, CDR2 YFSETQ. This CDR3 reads CASGGWGDTEAFF. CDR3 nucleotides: TGCGCCAGTGGAGGGTGGGGAGACACTGAAGCTTTCTTT. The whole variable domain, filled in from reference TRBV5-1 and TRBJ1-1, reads KAGVTQTPRYLIKTRGQQVTLSCSPISGHRSVSWYQQTPGQGLQFLFEYFSETQRNKGNFPGRFSGRQFSNSRSEMNVSTLELGDSALYLCASGGWGDTEAFFGQGTRLTVV.

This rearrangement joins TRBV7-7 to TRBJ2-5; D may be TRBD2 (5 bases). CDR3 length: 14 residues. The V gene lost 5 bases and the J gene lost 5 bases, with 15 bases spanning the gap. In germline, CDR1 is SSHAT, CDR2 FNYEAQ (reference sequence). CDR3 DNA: TGTGCCAGCAGCCGATCTAGCACCCGGGAGACCCAGTACTTC. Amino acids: CASSRSSTRETQYF.

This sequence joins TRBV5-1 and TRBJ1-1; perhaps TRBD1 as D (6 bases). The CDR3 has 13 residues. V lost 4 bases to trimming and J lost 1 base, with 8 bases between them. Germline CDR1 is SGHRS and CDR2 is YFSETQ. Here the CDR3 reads CASSIQGNTEAFF. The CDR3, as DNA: TGCGCCAGCAGCATACAGGGGAACACTGAAGCTTTCTTT.

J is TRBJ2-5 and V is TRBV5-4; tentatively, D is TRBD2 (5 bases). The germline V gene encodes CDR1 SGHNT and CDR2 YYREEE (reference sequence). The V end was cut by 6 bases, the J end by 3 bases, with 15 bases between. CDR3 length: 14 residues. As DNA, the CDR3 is TGTGCCAGCACCAATGGGTGGGAGAAAGAGACCCAGTACTTC. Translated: CASTNGWEKETQYF.

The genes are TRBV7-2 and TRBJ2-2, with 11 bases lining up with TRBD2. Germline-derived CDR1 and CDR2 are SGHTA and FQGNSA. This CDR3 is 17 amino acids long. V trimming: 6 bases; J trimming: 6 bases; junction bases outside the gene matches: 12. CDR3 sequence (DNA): TGTGCCAGCAGGCCCCCTAATAGCGGGAGGGCCGCCGGGGAGCTGTTTTTT. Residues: CASRPPNSGRAAGELFF.

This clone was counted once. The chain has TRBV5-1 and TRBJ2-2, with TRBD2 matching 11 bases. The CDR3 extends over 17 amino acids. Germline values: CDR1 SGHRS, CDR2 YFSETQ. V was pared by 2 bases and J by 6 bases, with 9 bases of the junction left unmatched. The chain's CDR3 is CASSLSSSGRKAGELFF. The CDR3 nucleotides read TGCGCCAGCAGCTTATCTTCTAGCGGGAGGAAAGCCGGGGAGCTGTTTTTT.

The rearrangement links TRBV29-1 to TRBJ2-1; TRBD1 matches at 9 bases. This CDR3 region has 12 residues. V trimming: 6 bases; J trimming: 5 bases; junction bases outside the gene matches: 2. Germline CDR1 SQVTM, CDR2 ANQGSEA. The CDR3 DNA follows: TGCAGCGTATACAGGGGGCACAATGAGCAGTTCTTC. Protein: CSVYRGHNEQFF.

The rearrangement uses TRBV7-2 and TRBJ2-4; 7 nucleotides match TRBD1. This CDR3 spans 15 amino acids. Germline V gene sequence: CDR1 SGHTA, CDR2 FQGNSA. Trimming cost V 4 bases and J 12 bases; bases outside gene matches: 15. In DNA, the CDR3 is TGTGCCAGCAGCTCCCGTAAGGGCTTGGGGGACAGTCAGTACTTC. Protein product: CASSSRKGLGDSQYF.

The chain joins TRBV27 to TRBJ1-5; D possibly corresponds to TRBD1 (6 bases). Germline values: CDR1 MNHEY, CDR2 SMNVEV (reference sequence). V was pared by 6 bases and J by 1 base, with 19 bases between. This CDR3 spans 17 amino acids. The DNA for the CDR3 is TGTGCCAGCAGGAAGGAAAAGGGGGGAGGGAGCAATCAGCCCCAGCATTTT. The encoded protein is CASRKEKGGGSNQPQHF.

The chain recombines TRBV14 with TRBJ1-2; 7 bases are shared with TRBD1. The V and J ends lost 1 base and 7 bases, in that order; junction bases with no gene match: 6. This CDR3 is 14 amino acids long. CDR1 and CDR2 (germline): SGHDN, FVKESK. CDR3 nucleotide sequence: TGTGCCAGCAGCCAAGTGACAGGGCCCACTGGCTACACCTTC. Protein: CASSQVTGPTGYTF.

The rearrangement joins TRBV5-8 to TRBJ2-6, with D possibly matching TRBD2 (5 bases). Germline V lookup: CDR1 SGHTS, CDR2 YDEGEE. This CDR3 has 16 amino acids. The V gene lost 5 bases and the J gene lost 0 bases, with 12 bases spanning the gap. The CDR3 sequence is CASRFGLSSGANVLTF. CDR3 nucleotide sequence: TGTGCCAGCAGGTTCGGACTCAGCTCTGGGGCCAACGTCCTGACTTTC.

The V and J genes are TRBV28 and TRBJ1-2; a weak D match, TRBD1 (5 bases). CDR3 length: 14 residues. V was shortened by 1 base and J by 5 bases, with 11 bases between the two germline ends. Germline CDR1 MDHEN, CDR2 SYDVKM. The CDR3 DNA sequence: TGTGCCAGCAGTTTATTGGCAGGGATGTATGGCTACACCTTC. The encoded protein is CASSLLAGMYGYTF.

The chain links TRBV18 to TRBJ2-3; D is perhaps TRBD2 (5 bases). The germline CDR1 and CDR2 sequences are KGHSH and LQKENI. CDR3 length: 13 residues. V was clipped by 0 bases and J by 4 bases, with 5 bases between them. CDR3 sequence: CASSPPGADTQYF. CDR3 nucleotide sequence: TGTGCCAGCTCACCACCCGGGGCAGATACGCAGTATTTT.

The DNA for the CDR3 is TGCAGCGTTGATGCGGGAGGTGGGGAGACCCAGTACTTC. Translation: CSVDAGGGETQYF. The chain has TRBV29-1 and TRBJ2-5; 8 bases align to TRBD2. V trimming: 3 bases; J trimming: 5 bases; junction bases outside the gene matches: 5. The CDR3 length is 13 residues. Germline V CDR1 and CDR2: SQVTM, ANQGSEA.

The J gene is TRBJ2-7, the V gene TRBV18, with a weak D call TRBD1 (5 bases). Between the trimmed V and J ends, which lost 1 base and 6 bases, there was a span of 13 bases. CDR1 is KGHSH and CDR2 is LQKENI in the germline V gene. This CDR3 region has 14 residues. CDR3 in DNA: TGTGCCAGCTCACCACGCAGGGTTCCCGGCGAGCAGTACTTC. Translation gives CASSPRRVPGEQYF.

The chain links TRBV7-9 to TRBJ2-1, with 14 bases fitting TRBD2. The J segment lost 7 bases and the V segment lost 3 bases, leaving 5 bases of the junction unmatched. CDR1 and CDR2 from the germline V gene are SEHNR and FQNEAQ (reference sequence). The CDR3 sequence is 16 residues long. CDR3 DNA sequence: TGTGCCAGCAGCTTTACCGGGACTAGCGGGGGTAATGAGCAGTTCTTC. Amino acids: CASSFTGTSGGNEQFF.